This T cell receptor (beta chain) comes out of a study of lymphopenia after photon versus proton radiotherapy. Only in-frame clones appear in the TCRdb table, and some are missing; sequencing was by immunoSEQ multiplex PCR. The profile covers 6,000 to 8,500 clones, with 85% to 90% appearing a single time and approximately 15% taken by the ten largest. This CDR3 has 14 residues. V trimming: 5 bases; J trimming: 6 bases; junction bases outside the gene matches: 6. Germline V gives CDR1 SEHNR, CDR2 FQNEAQ (reference sequence). This chain connects TRBV7-9 to TRBJ2-1; TRBD2 matches 8 bases. The sequencing here drew on peripheral blood, taken from a patient treated with photon-based radiotherapy. The sequence was obtained from a man aged 60 to 75 with cholangiocarcinoma. The CDR3 spells CASSVSGSPNEQFF. The CDR3 DNA sequence: TGTGCCAGCAGCGTAAGCGGGAGCCCCAATGAGCAGTTCTTC.